The text below deals with one T cell receptor beta chain. Its antigen is not identified. The entry originates in a study of CD8 T cells in ankylosing spondylitis. Study-level results: Enrichment of disease-linked clones was reportedly significant in matched ankylosing spondylitis synovial fluid. One TCR beta motif, made up of about 8 highly homologous variants, appeared characteristic of ankylosing spondylitis blood.

Quantitative molecular-barcoded 5'-RACE generated the TCR beta libraries. TCRdb used MiXCR to reprocess the 5' RACE reads, holding one entry per CDR3 protein. The top ten clones hold roughly 4.2% of a sample with about 250,000 distinct CDR3 sequences, roughly 32% of them seen once. The V segment lost 4 bases and the J segment 7 bases; nucleotides outside the gene matches: 10. The germline V gene has CDR1 SGHRS and CDR2 YFSETQ. This CDR3 has 14 amino acids. This clonotype was obtained from a male donor with ankylosing spondylitis or in good health (not recorded which). The specimen sequenced was blood, either unsorted or a sorted T cell fraction (not recorded which). V is TRBV5-1 and J is TRBJ1-1; 7 bases are shared with TRBD1. The CDR3 sequence: CASSPAWAGGEAFF. The CDR3 DNA reads as TGCGCCAGCAGCCCAGCTTGGGCAGGGGGTGAAGCTTTCTTT.